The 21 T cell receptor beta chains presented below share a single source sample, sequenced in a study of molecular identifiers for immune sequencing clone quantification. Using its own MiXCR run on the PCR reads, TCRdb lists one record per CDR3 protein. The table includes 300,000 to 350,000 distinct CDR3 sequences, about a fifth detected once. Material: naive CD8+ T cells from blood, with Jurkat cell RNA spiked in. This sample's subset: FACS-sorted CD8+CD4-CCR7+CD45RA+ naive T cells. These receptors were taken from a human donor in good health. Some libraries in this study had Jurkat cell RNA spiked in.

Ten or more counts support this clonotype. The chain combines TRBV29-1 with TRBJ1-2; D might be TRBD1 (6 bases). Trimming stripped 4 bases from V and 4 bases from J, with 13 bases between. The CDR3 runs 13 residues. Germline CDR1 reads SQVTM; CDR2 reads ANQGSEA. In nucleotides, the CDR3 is TGCAGCGTTGGAGGGGGAGTTATCTATGGCTACACCTTC. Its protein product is CSVGGGVIYGYTF.

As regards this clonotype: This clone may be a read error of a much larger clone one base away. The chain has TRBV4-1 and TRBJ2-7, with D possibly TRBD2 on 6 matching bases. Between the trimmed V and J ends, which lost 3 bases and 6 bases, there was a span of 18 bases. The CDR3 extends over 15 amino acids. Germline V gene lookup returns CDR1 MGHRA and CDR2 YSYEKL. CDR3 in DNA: TGCGCCAGCAGCCATAGCCGGGGGTCCGTGTTCGAGCAGTACTTC. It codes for CASSHSRGSVFEQYF.

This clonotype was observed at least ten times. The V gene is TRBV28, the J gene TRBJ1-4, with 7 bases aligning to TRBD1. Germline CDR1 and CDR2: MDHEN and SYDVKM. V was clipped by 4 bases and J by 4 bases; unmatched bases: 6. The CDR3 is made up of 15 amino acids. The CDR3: CASSSRQGVNEKLFF. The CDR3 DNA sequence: TGTGCCAGCAGTTCGCGACAGGGAGTTAATGAAAAACTGTTTTTT.

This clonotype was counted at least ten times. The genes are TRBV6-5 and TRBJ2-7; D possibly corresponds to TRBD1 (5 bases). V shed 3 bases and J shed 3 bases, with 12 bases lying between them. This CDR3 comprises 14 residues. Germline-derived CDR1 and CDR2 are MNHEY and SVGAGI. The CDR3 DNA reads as TGTGCCAGCAGTTATAACCAGGGAATCTACGAGCAGTACTTC. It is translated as CASSYNQGIYEQYF.

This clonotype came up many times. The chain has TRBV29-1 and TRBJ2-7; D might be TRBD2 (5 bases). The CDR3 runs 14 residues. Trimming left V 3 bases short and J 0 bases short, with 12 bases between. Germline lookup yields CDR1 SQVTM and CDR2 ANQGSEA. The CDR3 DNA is TGCAGCGTTGAGGAGGCAGGCAGCTCCTACGAGCAGTACTTC. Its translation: CSVEEAGSSYEQYF.

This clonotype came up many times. The CDR3, as DNA: TGTGCCTGGAGTGTAACAGGGGGCGCATTTGAAAAACTGTTTTTT. This translates into CAWSVTGGAFEKLFF. This sequence joins TRBV30 and TRBJ1-4; 9 bases align to TRBD1. The CDR3 extends over 15 amino acids. V was clipped by 0 bases and J by 7 bases; unmatched bases: 6. Germline V gene data show CDR1 as GTSNPN and CDR2 as SVGIG (reference sequence).

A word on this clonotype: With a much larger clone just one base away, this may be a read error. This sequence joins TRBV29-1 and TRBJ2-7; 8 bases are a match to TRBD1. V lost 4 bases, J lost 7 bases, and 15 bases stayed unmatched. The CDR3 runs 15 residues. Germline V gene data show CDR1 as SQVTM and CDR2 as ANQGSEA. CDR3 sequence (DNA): TGCAGCGTTGCCAGTATGGGACAGGAATTCAATGAGCAGTACTTC. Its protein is CSVASMGQEFNEQYF.

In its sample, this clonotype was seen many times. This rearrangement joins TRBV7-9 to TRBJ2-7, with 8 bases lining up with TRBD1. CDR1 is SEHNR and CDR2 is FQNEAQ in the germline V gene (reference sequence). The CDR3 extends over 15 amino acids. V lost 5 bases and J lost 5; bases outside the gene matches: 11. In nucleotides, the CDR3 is TGTGCCAGCAGCGAAACGGACAGGGCGGTTCACGAGCAGTACTTC. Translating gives CASSETDRAVHEQYF.

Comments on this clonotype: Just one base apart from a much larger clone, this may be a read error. CDR3 coding DNA: TGTGCCAGCAGCTTAGATACACGGCACGAGCAGTACTTC. Its protein is CASSLDTRHEQYF. The genes are TRBV7-9 and TRBJ2-7, with unresolved D. The CDR3 is 13 residues long. Germline CDR1 SEHNR, CDR2 FQNEAQ (reference sequence). Trimming took 1 base from V and 5 from J, leaving 9 bases between them.

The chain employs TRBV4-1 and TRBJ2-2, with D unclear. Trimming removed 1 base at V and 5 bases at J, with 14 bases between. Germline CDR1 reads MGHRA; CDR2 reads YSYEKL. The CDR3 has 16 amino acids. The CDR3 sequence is CASSQGPEMVTGELFF. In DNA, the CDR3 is TGCGCCAGCAGCCAAGGGCCGGAGATGGTAACCGGGGAGCTGTTTTTT.

The CDR3 DNA sequence: TGTGCCAGCACCAATGAAGGGCGGACGGGTAATGAAAAACTGTTTTTT. Protein sequence: CASTNEGRTGNEKLFF. This chain links TRBV28 with TRBJ1-4; no reliable D call. CDR3 length equals 16 residues. Per germline, CDR1 MDHEN and CDR2 SYDVKM. Trimming left V 7 bases short and J 4 bases short, with 19 bases between.

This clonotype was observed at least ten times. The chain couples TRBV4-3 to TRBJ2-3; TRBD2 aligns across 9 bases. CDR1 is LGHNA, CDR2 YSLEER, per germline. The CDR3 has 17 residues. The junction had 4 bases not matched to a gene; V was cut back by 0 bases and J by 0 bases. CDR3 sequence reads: CASSQDPSGASTDTQYF. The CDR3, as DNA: TGCGCCAGCAGCCAAGATCCTAGCGGGGCAAGCACAGATACGCAGTATTTT.

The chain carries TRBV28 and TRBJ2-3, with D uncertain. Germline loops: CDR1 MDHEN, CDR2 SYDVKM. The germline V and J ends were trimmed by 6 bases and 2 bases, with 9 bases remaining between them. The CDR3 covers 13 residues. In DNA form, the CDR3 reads TGTGCCAGCAGGAGTAGGTCCACAGATACGCAGTATTTT. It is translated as CASRSRSTDTQYF.

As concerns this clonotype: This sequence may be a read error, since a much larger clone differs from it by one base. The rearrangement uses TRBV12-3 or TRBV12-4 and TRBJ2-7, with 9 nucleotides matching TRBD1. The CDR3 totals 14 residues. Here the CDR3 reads CASSFDRGVNEQCF. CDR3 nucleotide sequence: TGTGCCAGCAGTTTCGACAGGGGGGTTAACGAGCAGTGCTTC.

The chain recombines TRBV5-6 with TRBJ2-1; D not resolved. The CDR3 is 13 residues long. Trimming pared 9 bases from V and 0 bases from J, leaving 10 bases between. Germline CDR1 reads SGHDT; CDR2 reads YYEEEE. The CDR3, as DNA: TGTGCCACCGAGGTTAGCTCCTACAATGAGCAGTTCTTC. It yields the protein CATEVSSYNEQFF.

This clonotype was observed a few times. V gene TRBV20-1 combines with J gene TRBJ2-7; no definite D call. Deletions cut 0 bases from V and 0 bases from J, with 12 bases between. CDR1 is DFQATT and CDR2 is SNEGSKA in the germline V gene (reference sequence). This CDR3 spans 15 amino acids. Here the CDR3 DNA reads TGCAGTGCTAGAGATGCAATCGGCTTCTCCTACGAGCAGTACTTC. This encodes CSARDAIGFSYEQYF.

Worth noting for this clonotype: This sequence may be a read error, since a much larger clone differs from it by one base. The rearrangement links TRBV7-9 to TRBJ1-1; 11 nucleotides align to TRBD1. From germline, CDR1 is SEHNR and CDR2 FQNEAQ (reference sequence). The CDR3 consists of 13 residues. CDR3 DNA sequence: TGTGCCAGCAGCTCGGACAGGGGGCTTGAAGCTTCCTTT. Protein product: CASSSDRGLEASF.

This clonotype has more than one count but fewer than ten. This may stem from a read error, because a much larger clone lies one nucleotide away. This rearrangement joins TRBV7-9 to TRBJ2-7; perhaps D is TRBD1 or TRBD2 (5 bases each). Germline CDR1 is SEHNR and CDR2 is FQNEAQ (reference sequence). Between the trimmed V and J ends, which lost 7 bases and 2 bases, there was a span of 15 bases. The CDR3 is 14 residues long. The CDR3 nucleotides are TGTGCCAGCATTCTCGGGGCAGGGACCTACGAGCAGTACTTC. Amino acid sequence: CASILGAGTYEQYF.

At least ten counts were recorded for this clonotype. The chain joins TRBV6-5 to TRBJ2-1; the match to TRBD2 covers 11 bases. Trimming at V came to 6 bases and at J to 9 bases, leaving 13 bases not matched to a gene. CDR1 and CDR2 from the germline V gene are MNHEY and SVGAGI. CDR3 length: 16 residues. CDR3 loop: CASSPSLAGGIGEQFF. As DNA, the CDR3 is TGTGCCAGCAGCCCTTCTCTAGCGGGAGGCATCGGTGAGCAGTTCTTC.

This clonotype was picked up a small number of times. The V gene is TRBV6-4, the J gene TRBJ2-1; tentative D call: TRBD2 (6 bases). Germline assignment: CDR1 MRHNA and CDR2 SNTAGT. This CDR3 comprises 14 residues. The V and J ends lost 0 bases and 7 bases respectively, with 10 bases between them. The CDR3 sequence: CASSDSGGLNEQFF. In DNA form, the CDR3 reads TGTGCCAGCAGTGACTCAGGAGGGTTGAATGAGCAGTTCTTC.

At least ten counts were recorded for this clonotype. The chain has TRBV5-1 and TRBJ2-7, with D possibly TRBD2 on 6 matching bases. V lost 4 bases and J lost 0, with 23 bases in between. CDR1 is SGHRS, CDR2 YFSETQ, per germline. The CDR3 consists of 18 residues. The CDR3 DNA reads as TGCGCCAGCAGCCAACCTAAAGACCCGAGGAGGGGCTCCTACGAGCAGTACTTC. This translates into CASSQPKDPRRGSYEQYF.